This TCR beta chain comes out of a study of graft-versus-host responses after intestinal transplantation. Study-level information: Recipients were given multivisceral, liver-intestinal, or isolated intestinal transplants. Tacrolimus plus steroids were given to all recipients for about 3 years, preceded by anti-thymocyte globulin induction.

Of note for this clone: As yet, its antigen is unknown.

CDR1 LNHDA and CDR2 SQIVND come from the germline V gene (reference sequence). V was pared by 1 base and J by 7 bases, with 4 bases of the junction left unmatched. CDR3 length: 14 residues. The data were produced by immunoSEQ multiplex PCR, yet TCRdb's version contains in-frame clones alone and is incomplete. The sample records 85,000 to 100,000 clones, approximately 90% being singletons. This material consisted of unstimulated CD8+ T cells sorted from spleen or lymph node cells, taken before transplant. This receptor was taken from a human donor who was the organ donor for an intestinal transplant. This chain connects TRBV19 to TRBJ2-1, with 7 nucleotides matching TRBD2. The CDR3 DNA sequence: TGTGCCAGTAGTATAGTTCTAGCGGCGAATGAGCAGTTCTTC. It specifies CASSIVLAANEQFF.